This T cell receptor (beta chain) was sequenced in a study of shared clonotypes between healthy human individuals. Study-wide results and caveats: Several donors had around 5.2% of their naive CD4 clonotypes in common.

The CDR3 has 15 amino acids. V gave up 7 bases and J gave up 2 bases, with 17 bases separating them. Germline CDR1 and CDR2: MGHRA and YSYEKL. Comments on this clone: No antigen is known for it.

Method: immunoSEQ multiplex PCR; TCRdb's copy keeps in-frame clones and lacks some. The table includes approximately 1.4 million clones, approximately 98% detected once. The TCR comes from a man aged 30 to 45 in good health. Sequencing was carried out using naive CD4+ T cells sorted from blood. Described subset: CD45RA+ positively selected. The chain combines TRBV4-1 with TRBJ1-2; tentatively, D is TRBD1 (5 bases). This CDR3 reads CASTRVGRPNYGYTF. CDR3 bases: TGCGCCAGCACCCGAGTGGGGCGACCAAACTATGGCTACACCTTC.